This T cell receptor beta chain was retrieved from a study of blood T cell repertoires in COVID-19. Study overall: Nucleic acid was either cDNA or gDNA, and it came from T cells, B-cell-depleted T cells, or PBMCs.

This CDR3 has 14 residues. Looked up from germline, CDR1 is SGHRS and CDR2 is YFSETQ. Trimming pared 2 bases from V and 0 bases from J, leaving 9 bases between. Source study methods: Amplifying reference gene primers gave estimates of nucleated cell counts. Profiled with immunoSEQ multiplex PCR; TCRdb holds only in-frame clones, not every one. The V and J calls and clone size are taken from that table; D and trimming were inferred from the DNA. The table shows around 200,000 clones, with 85% occurring only once. Sequenced material: PBMCs or T cells enriched from blood (not recorded which). The V and J genes are TRBV5-1 and TRBJ2-7, with D possibly matching TRBD2 (5 bases). The clonotype comes from a man between 40 and 49 years old who had recovered from COVID-19. CDR3 sequence reads: CASSFDGNSYEQYF. As DNA, the CDR3 is TGCGCCAGCAGCTTTGACGGGAACTCCTACGAGCAGTACTTC.